Sequencing of this T cell receptor beta chain was carried out in a study of T cell responses to AZD1222 COVID-19 vaccine. Using immunoSEQ multiplex PCR, the repertoire was profiled, and TCRdb retains in-frame clones only, with some absent. The table records some 120,000 clones, over 75% of them present only once. Trimming shortened V by 3 bases and J by 4 bases, and 9 bases separated the two germline ends. CDR1 and CDR2 from the germline V gene are SEHNR and FQNEAQ (reference sequence). This CDR3 has 13 amino acids. The TCR sequence derives from an adult in good health. The specimen was peripheral blood, collected on day 0 of AZD1222 vaccination. The chain carries TRBV7-9 and TRBJ1-1; D is perhaps TRBD1 (5 bases). The CDR3: CASSFSRATEAFF. The CDR3 DNA follows: TGTGCCAGCAGCTTCAGCAGGGCCACTGAAGCTTTCTTT.